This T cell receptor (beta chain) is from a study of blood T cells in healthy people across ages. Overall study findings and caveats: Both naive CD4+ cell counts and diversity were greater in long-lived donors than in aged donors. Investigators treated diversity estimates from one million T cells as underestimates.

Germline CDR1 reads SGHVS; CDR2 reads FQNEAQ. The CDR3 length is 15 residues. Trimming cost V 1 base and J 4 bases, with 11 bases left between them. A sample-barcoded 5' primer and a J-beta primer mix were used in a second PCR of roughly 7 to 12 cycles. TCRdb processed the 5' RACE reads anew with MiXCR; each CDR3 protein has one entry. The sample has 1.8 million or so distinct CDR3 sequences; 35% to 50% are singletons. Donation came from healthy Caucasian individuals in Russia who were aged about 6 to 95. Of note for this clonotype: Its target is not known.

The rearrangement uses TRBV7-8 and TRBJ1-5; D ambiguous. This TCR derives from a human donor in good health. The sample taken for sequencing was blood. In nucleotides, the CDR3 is TGTGCCAGCAGCTTAGAAATATTAGCAAATCAGCCCCAGCATTTT. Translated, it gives CASSLEILANQPQHF.